Presented here are 10 T cell receptor beta chains from one specimen sequenced in a study of shared clonotypes between healthy human individuals. Profiled with immunoSEQ multiplex PCR; TCRdb holds only in-frame clones, not every one. Of about 2 million clones in the sample, 90% to 95% were seen once. The sample was naive CD4+ T cells sorted from blood. Described subset: CD45RA+ positively selected. The receptors derive from a man between 18 and 29 years old in good health.

This clone has just one count. The CDR3, as DNA: TGTGCCTGGAGTAAACTAGCGGTTAGCACAGATACGCAGTATTTT. It translates to CAWSKLAVSTDTQYF. The chain is built from TRBV30 and TRBJ2-3; 8 bases align to TRBD2. V shed 2 bases and J 0 bases; nucleotides not matched to a gene: 4. This CDR3 contains 15 residues. CDR1 and CDR2 (germline): GTSNPN, SVGIG (reference sequence). The complete variable domain, with remaining parts taken from reference TRBV30 and TRBJ2-3, reads SQTIHQWPATLVQPVGSPLSLECTVEGTSNPNLYWYRQAAGRGLQLLFYSVGIGQISSEVPQNLSASRPQDRQFILSSKKLLLSDSGFYLCAWSKLAVSTDTQYFGPGTRLTVL.

The gene calls are TRBV5-1 and TRBJ2-1; 9 nucleotides line up with TRBD2. Germline-derived CDR1 and CDR2 are SGHRS and YFSETQ. CDR3 length equals 20 residues. Trimming at V came to 0 bases and at J to 3 bases, leaving 16 bases not matched to a gene. The CDR3 protein is CASSLANKFVVAGDYNEQFF. DNA for the CDR3: TGCGCCAGCAGCTTGGCCAATAAGTTCGTGGTAGCGGGAGACTACAATGAGCAGTTCTTC.

The J gene is TRBJ2-1, the V gene TRBV5-1, with a possible D match to TRBD1 (5 bases). Looked up from germline, CDR1 is SGHRS and CDR2 is YFSETQ. The ends were cut back, 0 bases at V and 13 bases at J, with 14 bases in the middle. The CDR3 covers 13 residues. CDR3 loop: CASSLVGTQDQFF. For the CDR3, the DNA is TGCGCCAGCAGCTTGGTGGGCACACAGGATCAGTTCTTC.

This clone was counted a single time. The chain links TRBV10-3 to TRBJ1-1; TRBD1 aligns across 7 bases. The V gene's germline CDR1 is ENHRY and CDR2 SYGVKD. V shed 6 bases, J shed 5 bases, and the junction held 9 bases outside the gene matches. The CDR3 is made up of 14 amino acids. The CDR3: CAIRQGSEGTEAFF. CDR3 sequence (DNA): TGTGCCATCAGACAGGGGAGCGAGGGAACTGAAGCTTTCTTT.

Of note for this clone: Other DNA sequences in the sample encode the same CDR3. The J gene is TRBJ1-1, the V gene TRBV6-5; 8 bases line up with TRBD1. V was pared by 5 bases and J by 4 bases, with 3 bases of the junction left unmatched. CDR1 MNHEY and CDR2 SVGAGI come from the germline V gene. This CDR3 region has 13 residues. The CDR3: CASSRDRTTEAFF. The DNA of the CDR3 is TGTGCCAGCAGTAGGGACAGGACCACTGAAGCTTTCTTT.

The chain recombines TRBV6-5 with TRBJ1-1, with TRBD1 identical over 7 bases. Germline trimming cut 11 bases from V and 5 bases from J; bases unmatched to any gene: 11. CDR1 and CDR2 from the germline V gene are MNHEY and SVGAGI. The CDR3 spans 13 residues. The CDR3 DNA is TGTGCCTCCCACAGGGGAGTTGGGACTGAAGCTTTCTTT. Its translation is CASHRGVGTEAFF.

The chain couples TRBV27 to TRBJ2-7; D might be TRBD1 (7 bases). The CDR3 sequence is 14 residues long. V lost 6 bases to trimming and J lost 7 bases, with 19 bases between them. Germline CDR1 reads MNHEY; CDR2 reads SMNVEV (reference sequence). The CDR3 protein is CASRPDRDRGEQYF. The CDR3 coding sequence is TGTGCCAGCAGGCCCGACAGGGACCGGGGGGAGCAGTACTTC.

This chain links TRBV10-2 with TRBJ2-4, with unresolved D. The CDR3 runs to 16 residues. Germline CDR1 WSHSY, CDR2 SAAADI. Trimming pared 0 bases from V and 0 bases from J, leaving 9 bases between. CDR3 region: CASSESGGLAKNIQYF. Here the CDR3 DNA reads TGCGCCAGCAGTGAGTCTGGCGGTCTAGCCAAAAACATTCAGTACTTC.

The chain links TRBV6-6 to TRBJ2-1; D is uncertain. CDR1 MNHNY and CDR2 SVGAGI come from the germline V gene (reference sequence). This CDR3 region has 10 residues. V was cut by 8 bases and J by 5 bases, with 4 bases left in between. CDR3 sequence reads: CASGDNEQFF. The DNA for the CDR3 is TGTGCCAGCGGCGACAATGAGCAGTTCTTC.

This clone was seen once. Here the CDR3 DNA reads TGTGCCAGCAGTCTCTCGGACAGGGTAGGCAATCAGCCCCAGCATTTT. Translated: CASSLSDRVGNQPQHF. This sequence joins TRBV28 and TRBJ1-5; 8 bases are a match to TRBD1. Germline values: CDR1 MDHEN, CDR2 SYDVKM. The CDR3 loop spans 16 amino acids. After removal of 5 bases from V and 2 bases from J, the junction contained 8 bases not matched to a gene.